This T cell receptor beta chain was captured by sequencing in a study of cytomegalovirus exposure and HLA in healthy donors. CDR1 ENHRY and CDR2 SYGVKD come from the germline V gene. The CDR3 runs 14 residues. The trim removed 3 bases at V and 8 bases at J, leaving 9 bases unmatched. TCRdb's table, derived via immunoSEQ multiplex PCR, lists solely in-frame clones and lacks some. This sample has 150,000 to 200,000 clones; roughly 84% occur once, and the top ten carry roughly a tenth. V gene TRBV10-3 combines with J gene TRBJ1-2; 7 bases match TRBD1. The sample consisted of PBMCs. The TCR originated in a man younger than 45 in good health and CMV-seropositive. CDR3 amino acids: CAISDQEGAQGYTF. DNA for the CDR3: TGTGCCATCAGTGACCAAGAGGGGGCGCAAGGCTACACCTTC.